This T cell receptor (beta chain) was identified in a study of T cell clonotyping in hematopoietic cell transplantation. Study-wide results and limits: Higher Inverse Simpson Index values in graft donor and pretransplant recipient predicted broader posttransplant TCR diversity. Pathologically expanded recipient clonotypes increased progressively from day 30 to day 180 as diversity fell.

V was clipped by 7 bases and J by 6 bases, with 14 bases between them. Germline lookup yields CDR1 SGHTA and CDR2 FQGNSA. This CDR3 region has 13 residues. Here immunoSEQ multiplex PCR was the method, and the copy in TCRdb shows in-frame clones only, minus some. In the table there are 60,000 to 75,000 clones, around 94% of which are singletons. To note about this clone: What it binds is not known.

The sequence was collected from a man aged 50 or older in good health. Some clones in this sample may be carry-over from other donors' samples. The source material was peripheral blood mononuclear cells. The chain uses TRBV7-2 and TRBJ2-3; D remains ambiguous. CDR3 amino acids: CASTPTQRDTQYF. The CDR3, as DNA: TGTGCCAGCACCCCAACGCAGCGCGATACGCAGTATTTT.